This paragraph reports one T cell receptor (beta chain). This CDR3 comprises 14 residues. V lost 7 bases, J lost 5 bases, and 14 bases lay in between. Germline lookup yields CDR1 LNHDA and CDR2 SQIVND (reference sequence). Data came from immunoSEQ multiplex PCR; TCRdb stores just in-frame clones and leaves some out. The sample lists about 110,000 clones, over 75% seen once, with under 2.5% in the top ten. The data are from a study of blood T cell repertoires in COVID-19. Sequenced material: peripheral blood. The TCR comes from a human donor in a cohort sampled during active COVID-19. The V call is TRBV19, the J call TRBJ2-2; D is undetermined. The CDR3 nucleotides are TGTGCCAGTACCACTTCTCCATGGACCGGGGAGCTGTTTTTT. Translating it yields CASTTSPWTGELFF.